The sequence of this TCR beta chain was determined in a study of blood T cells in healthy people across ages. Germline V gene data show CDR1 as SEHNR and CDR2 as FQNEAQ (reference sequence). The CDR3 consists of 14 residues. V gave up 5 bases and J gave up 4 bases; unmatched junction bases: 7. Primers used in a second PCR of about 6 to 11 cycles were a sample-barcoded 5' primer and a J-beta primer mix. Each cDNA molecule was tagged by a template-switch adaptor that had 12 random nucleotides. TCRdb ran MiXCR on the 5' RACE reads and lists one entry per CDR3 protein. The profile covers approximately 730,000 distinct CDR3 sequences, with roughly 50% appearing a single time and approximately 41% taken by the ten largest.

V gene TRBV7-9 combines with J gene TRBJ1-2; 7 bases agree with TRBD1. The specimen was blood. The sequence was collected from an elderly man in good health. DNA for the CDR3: TGTGCCAGCAGCGGCCGGGACAGTACCTATGGCTACACCTTC. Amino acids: CASSGRDSTYGYTF.